This note documents a single T cell receptor beta chain sequence. Its target antigen remains unknown. No base quality information exists; no much larger clone differs at one position. The sample comes from a study of B cell selection in AIRE deficiency (dated by TCRdb to about 2019). In the study overall: A comparison of TCRbeta repertoires of sorted blood CD4+ conventional T cells and regulatory T cells was made between AIRE-deficient patients and healthy controls. The TCR-sequenced cohort comprised roughly 5 AIRE-deficient APECED patients and roughly 5 healthy control donors.

Beyond this particular receptor, the publication reports: Only TCRbeta chains were sequenced, and about 40% of the Treg sequences shared among healthy donors were also detected in healthy Tconv cells, possibly owing to differing TCRalpha chains. Roughly a third of the Treg TCRbeta sequences shared among healthy donors turned up in patient Tconv cells, suggesting that Treg-biased clones are diverted into the Tconv compartment. Shared Treg sequences had shorter CDR3s, which reflects a bias toward rearrangements containing few non-templated nucleotide insertions. Among several thousand shared Treg TCRbeta sequences, around 29% were found to be shared only among healthy donors and about 10% only among patients, suggesting that Treg selection is less efficient in the absence of AIRE. In terms of TCRBV gene usage, CDR3 length and TCR diversity, Tconv and Treg cells from AIRE-deficient patients looked similar to Tconv and Treg cells from healthy donors.

Regulatory T cells were sorted as cells that were CD4+CD25hiCD127low/negative. APECED syndrome was present in the AIRE-deficient patients. Sorting of Tconv and Treg cells intended for TCRbeta sequencing was performed on a FACSAria flow cytometer. The sorted cells were collected in 5-ml round-bottom polystyrene tubes, and the dry cell pellets were frozen at -80 degrees C prior to sequencing. The immunoSEQ platform was used to sequence the TCRbeta chains. The authors processed their data as follows. When Treg repertoires were pooled, approximately 6x10^4 distinct TCRbeta sequences were obtained from patients and around 94,000 from healthy donors. Treg TCRbeta sequences found in two or more individuals were classed as public, and these public Treg TCRbeta sequences were then looked for in Tconv repertoires. Differences between groups were assessed using Mann-Whitney U tests with Bonferroni-Dunn correction in GraphPad Prism 7.03. TCRdb holds this immuneACCESS table with in-frame rearrangements only. Some clones are missing; in checked studies, unresolved V genes explain under half, and the rest has no known cause. The V and J calls and the clone size are those of that table, but D and trimming were determined from the DNA. This sample holds 15,000 or so clones; roughly 91% were observed only once. The top ten clones comprise approximately 1% of the sample.

The CDR3 covers 16 residues, taking in both the cysteine and the phenylalanine. Only the CDR3 part of the read is kept: 48 bases, read in frame from the first base. Reading the germline V gene gives CDR1 SGHTA and CDR2 FQGTGA. Trimming leaves V shorter by 3 bases and J shorter by 0 bases, with the junction holding 6 bases beyond the gene matches. This clonotype was sampled from a human donor with AIRE deficiency. This chain joins TRBV7-3 to TRBJ2-3; 7 nucleotides in the junction match TRBD2. Sequenced input: Tregs sorted from PBMCs. The CDR3 here reads CASSFGTGLSTDTQYF. The nucleotide sequence is given as TGTGCCAGCAGCTTCGGAACGGGACTAAGCACAGATACGCAGTATTTT. The CDR3 plus the reference TRBV7-3 and TRBJ2-3 genes for the other parts give the full variable domain: GAGVSQTPSNKVTEKGKYVELRCDPISGHTALYWYRQSLGQGPEFLIYFQGTGAADDSGLPNDRFFAVRPEGSVSTLKIQRTERGDSAVYLCASSFGTGLSTDTQYFGPGTRLTVL.